The 27 T cell receptor beta chains reported below all come from one sample, sequenced in a study of type 1 and type 2 diabetes patients listed by TCRdb under 2016. The sample was run on an Illumina MiSeq. For TCRbeta CDR3 amplification, the template was genomic DNA taken from the sorted T cell subsets. Multiplex PCR with 30 forward and 13 reverse primers amplified the TCRbeta CDR3 region. The raw public data were reprocessed by TCRdb itself: fastp quality trimming at Q25, MiXCR clonotype calling, in-frame beta chains only. Rows are unified per CDR3 protein, each entry keeping the most common DNA and genes. The sample table records a few hundred thousand distinct CDR3 sequences; roughly 48% of these occur just once. Of the sample, about 13% falls within the top ten clones. Specimen: peripheral blood mononuclear cells (PBMCs). The receptors here all came from a man between 18 and 35 years old with type 2 diabetes.

The chain uses TRBV5-1 and TRBJ2-7, with D uncertain. Per germline, CDR1 SGHRS and CDR2 YFSETQ. The CDR3 length is 13 residues. Trimming took off 4 bases at V and 6 bases at J, with 14 bases between the two ends. CDR3 in amino acids: CASSLGPGGEQYF. The CDR3 coding sequence is TGCGCCAGCAGCCTGGGTCCGGGCGGCGAGCAGTACTTC.

This clonotype showed up just a few times. This chain uses TRBV28 with TRBJ2-2; D remains ambiguous. Per the germline V gene, CDR1 is MDHEN and CDR2 is SYDVKM. V was shortened by 4 bases and J by 1 base, with 13 bases between the two germline ends. The CDR3 is made up of 16 amino acids. The CDR3 sequence is CASSSLGDKNTGELFF. The CDR3 DNA follows: TGTGCCAGCAGTTCCCTGGGTGACAAGAACACCGGGGAGCTGTTTTTT.

Concerning this clonotype: A junction boundary mismatches the germline segment, possibly from a read error. The chain links TRBV10-1 to TRBJ2-2, with TRBD1 matching 7 bases. The CDR3 sequence is 15 residues long. The germline CDR1 and CDR2 sequences are WNHNN and SYGVQD (reference sequence). This CDR3 reads CASNRGQRFTGELSF. The CDR3 DNA reads as TGCGCCAGCAACCGGGGACAGCGTTTCACCGGGGAGCTGTCTTTT.

The chain links TRBV6-2 or TRBV6-3 to TRBJ2-7, with 8 bases identical to TRBD2. After removal of 5 bases from V and 2 bases from J, the junction contained 8 bases not matched to a gene. CDR3 size: 15 residues. Germline V gene data show CDR1 as MNHEY and CDR2 as SVGEGT. The CDR3 reads CASSTQREYPYEQYF. CDR3 nucleotide sequence: TGTGCCAGCAGTACCCAGCGGGAGTACCCCTACGAGCAGTACTTC.

This rearrangement joins TRBV6-5 to TRBJ1-2, with TRBD1 matching over 9 bases. V dropped 7 bases and J dropped 8; count of bases not matched to a gene: 8. There are 13 residues in the CDR3. The V gene's germline CDR1 is MNHEY and CDR2 SVGAGI. CDR3 coding DNA: TGTGCCAGCACCCAGGACAGGGGAAGCGGCTACACCTTC. It is translated as CASTQDRGSGYTF.

The chain joins TRBV5-1 to TRBJ1-5; no reliable D call. Trimming left V 5 bases short and J 5 bases short, with 5 bases between. This CDR3 region has 11 residues. Germline V lookup: CDR1 SGHRS, CDR2 YFSETQ. The CDR3 spells CASRIDQPQHF. The CDR3 DNA reads as TGCGCCAGCAGGATAGATCAGCCCCAGCATTTT.

The rearrangement joins TRBV19 to TRBJ1-2; perhaps TRBD1 as D (6 bases). From germline, CDR1 is LNHDA and CDR2 SQIVND (reference sequence). CDR3 length: 11 residues. The germline V and J ends were trimmed by 6 bases and 6 bases, with 8 bases remaining between them. The CDR3 bases are TGTGCCAGTAGCCAGGGGAATGGCTACACCTTC. This encodes CASSQGNGYTF.

The V and J genes are TRBV30 and TRBJ2-7; TRBD1 or TRBD2 may be the D gene (5 bases each). The germline V and J ends were trimmed by 1 base and 7 bases, with 17 bases remaining between them. The CDR3 sequence is 14 residues long. Germline lookup yields CDR1 GTSNPN and CDR2 SVGIG (reference sequence). The CDR3 DNA follows: TGTGCCTGGAGTGCGGGGCAGGGTTTCGGGGAGCAGTACTTC. Protein product: CAWSAGQGFGEQYF.

This clonotype was counted a single time. CDR3 loop: CASSPGVLSEAFF. The CDR3 DNA sequence: TGTGCCAGCAGCCCAGGAGTCCTTAGTGAAGCTTTCTTT. V is TRBV7-2 and J is TRBJ1-1; D is ambiguous. The CDR3 covers 13 residues. The V and J ends lost 5 bases and 7 bases respectively, with 14 bases between them. Germline V gene sequence: CDR1 SGHTA, CDR2 FQGNSA.

V is TRBV5-1 and J is TRBJ1-5; no clear D. Germline V gene data show CDR1 as SGHRS and CDR2 as YFSETQ. CDR3 length: 13 amino acids. Trimming cost V 3 bases and J 4 bases, with 8 bases left between them. The CDR3 DNA is TGCGCCAGCAGCTCGGATCCAAATCAGCCCCAGCATTTT. Amino acid sequence: CASSSDPNQPQHF. Combining the CDR3 with reference TRBV5-1 and TRBJ1-5 gives the whole variable domain KAGVTQTPRYLIKTRGQQVTLSCSPISGHRSVSWYQQTPGQGLQFLFEYFSETQRNKGNFPGRFSGRQFSNSRSEMNVSTLELGDSALYLCASSSDPNQPQHFGDGTRLSIL.

The chain combines TRBV9 with TRBJ1-2; 8 bases line up with TRBD1. The CDR3 has 13 residues. Trimming at V came to 3 bases and at J to 10 bases, leaving 8 bases not matched to a gene. Germline CDR1 reads SGDLS; CDR2 reads YYNGEE. The CDR3 sequence is CASSAGQGDDYTF. As DNA, the CDR3 is TGTGCCAGCAGCGCTGGACAGGGAGATGACTACACCTTC.

This clonotype has a handful of counts. The V call is TRBV19, the J call TRBJ1-1; the match to TRBD1 covers 7 bases. Germline-derived CDR1 and CDR2 are LNHDA and SQIVND (reference sequence). The J segment lost 1 base and the V segment lost 4 bases, leaving 3 bases of the junction unmatched. CDR3 length equals 14 residues. DNA for the CDR3: TGTGCCAGTAGTAAGGACAGGACGAACACTGAAGCTTTCTTT. It encodes CASSKDRTNTEAFF.

This clonotype was counted at least ten times. This rearrangement joins TRBV25-1 to TRBJ2-5; 7 positions agree with TRBD2. The CDR3 runs 18 residues. With 2 bases clipped from V and 1 base from J, the junction kept 13 bases outside the gene matches. The germline V gene encodes CDR1 MGHDK and CDR2 SYGVNS. In nucleotides, the CDR3 is TGTGCCAGCAGTGAAAGTAGGAGAAGCGGGGAGGCCCAAGAGACCCAGTACTTC. It is translated as CASSESRRSGEAQETQYF.

This clonotype has only a few counts. The J gene is TRBJ2-3, the V gene TRBV30; D remains unclear. V lost 2 bases, J lost 2 bases, and 17 bases lay in between. This CDR3 has 16 amino acids. Germline values: CDR1 GTSNPN, CDR2 SVGIG (reference sequence). For the CDR3, the DNA is TGTGCCTGGAGTTTACCACTCGGACGGAACACAGATACGCAGTATTTT. Protein product: CAWSLPLGRNTDTQYF.

The chain combines TRBV20-1 with TRBJ1-1; D unclear. CDR3 size: 15 residues. V gave up 0 bases and J gave up 3 bases, with 14 bases separating them. Germline V CDR1 and CDR2: DFQATT, SNEGSKA (reference sequence). The CDR3 DNA reads TGCAGTGCTAGAGATCGGAAGGATCTTTACACTGAAGCTTTCTTT. Translating it yields CSARDRKDLYTEAFF.

The chain recombines TRBV7-9 with TRBJ2-7; 8 bases align to TRBD2. The V and J ends lost 7 bases and 5 bases, in that order; junction bases with no gene match: 7. The CDR3 is 13 amino acids. The germline V gene has CDR1 SEHNR and CDR2 FQNEAQ (reference sequence). The CDR3 region has the DNA TGTGCCAGCACCCGGGGACTAGTCCACGAGCAGTACTTC. Residues: CASTRGLVHEQYF.

There are many counts of this clonotype. V is TRBV7-2 and J is TRBJ1-1, with a possible D match to TRBD1 (6 bases). This CDR3 has 15 amino acids. Trimming took off 3 bases at V and 0 bases at J, with 11 bases between the two ends. The V gene's germline CDR1 is SGHTA and CDR2 FQGNSA. CDR3 DNA sequence: TGTGCCAGCAGCTTGTTGTGGGACATGAACACTGAAGCTTTCTTT. Protein: CASSLLWDMNTEAFF. The full variable domain, in which reference TRBV7-2 and TRBJ1-1 provide the parts outside the CDR3, is GAGVSQSPSNKVTEKGKDVELRCDPISGHTALYWYRQSLGQGLEFLIYFQGNSAPDKSGLPSDRFSAERTGGSVSTLTIQRTQQEDSAVYLCASSLLWDMNTEAFFGQGTRLTVV.

The chain recombines TRBV20-1 with TRBJ2-3; a weak D match, TRBD2 (5 bases). V shed 5 bases and J shed 3 bases, with 9 bases lying between them. CDR3 size: 12 residues. From germline, CDR1 is DFQATT and CDR2 SNEGSKA (reference sequence). CDR3 nucleotide sequence: TGCAGTGCTCCCCGGGATACAGATACGCAGTATTTT. Protein: CSAPRDTDTQYF.

This clonotype was counted only a few times. This rearrangement joins TRBV2 to TRBJ1-2; TRBD1 agrees at 7 bases. V shed 8 bases and J 3 bases; nucleotides not matched to a gene: 3. Germline CDR1 is SNHLY and CDR2 is FYNNEI. There are 12 residues in the CDR3. The CDR3 bases are TGTGCCAGCGGTGGACAGGACTATGGCTACACCTTC. It is translated as CASGGQDYGYTF.

The V gene is TRBV6-5, the J gene TRBJ1-2; 7 bases are a match to TRBD1. V lost 5 bases and J lost 1; bases outside the gene matches: 10. This CDR3 region has 16 residues. Germline V gene data show CDR1 as MNHEY and CDR2 as SVGAGI. Here the CDR3 DNA reads TGTGCCAGCAGTGTTCGCAGGGGGAATTATAACTATGGCTACACCTTC. Amino acids: CASSVRRGNYNYGYTF.

V usage is TRBV14 and J usage is TRBJ2-5; 7 bases map to TRBD1. From germline, CDR1 is SGHDN and CDR2 FVKESK. The CDR3 has 18 residues. V lost 6 bases and J lost 3; bases outside the gene matches: 19. The DNA for the CDR3 is TGTGCCAGCAGAGCAGGAACGAAAGGGGGCCCTGAAGAAGAGACCCAGTACTTC. This sequence encodes CASRAGTKGGPEEETQYF.

This clonotype was counted only a few times. J is TRBJ1-1 and V is TRBV20-1; D might be TRBD1 (5 bases). The germline V gene has CDR1 DFQATT and CDR2 SNEGSKA (reference sequence). CDR3 length equals 16 residues. The V end lost 0 bases, the J end lost 3 bases, and 17 bases lay between the germline ends. The DNA for the CDR3 is TGCAGTGCTAGAGATCGGGGGGTTGGATGGGACACTGAAGCTTTCTTT. It translates to CSARDRGVGWDTEAFF.

This clonotype was found a few times. V is TRBV27 and J is TRBJ2-6; no clear D. Germline CDR1 MNHEY, CDR2 SMNVEV (reference sequence). Trimming removed 7 bases at V and 0 bases at J, with 7 bases between. CDR3 length equals 14 residues. CDR3: CASTLGSGANVLTF. CDR3 in DNA: TGTGCCAGCACCTTGGGCTCTGGGGCCAACGTCCTGACTTTC.

This clonotype came up once. This chain uses TRBV19 with TRBJ1-5; maybe TRBD1 (5 bases). This CDR3 is 13 amino acids long. Trimming took 8 bases from V and 3 from J, leaving 11 bases between them. Per the germline V gene, CDR1 is LNHDA and CDR2 is SQIVND (reference sequence). CDR3 coding DNA: TGTGCCAGTCGAGTGACAGACAATCAGCCCCAGCATTTT. Its protein is CASRVTDNQPQHF.

J is TRBJ2-2 and V is TRBV12-5; D is possibly TRBD2 (6 bases). V lost 1 base, J lost 3 bases, and 15 bases lay in between. The CDR3 length is 17 residues. In germline, CDR1 is LGHNT, CDR2 FRNRAP. The CDR3 region has the DNA TGTGCTAGTGGTTTGGCCATTTCCGGGACTGACACCGGGGAGCTGTTTTTT. As protein: CASGLAISGTDTGELFF. The entire variable domain, with the rest obtained from reference TRBV12-5 and TRBJ2-2, is as follows: DARVTQTPRHKVTEMGQEVTMRCQPILGHNTVFWYRQTMMQGLELLAYFRNRAPLDDSGMPKDRFSAEMPDATLATLKIQPSEPRDSAVYFCASGLAISGTDTGELFFGEGSRLTVL.

The chain uses TRBV11-2 and TRBJ2-7, with D possibly being TRBD2 (6 bases). This CDR3 is built from 14 residues. Trimming took off 1 base at V and 7 bases at J, with 14 bases between the two ends. CDR1 is SGHAT, CDR2 FQNNGV, per germline. The CDR3 here is CASSLVVGTLEQYF. DNA for the CDR3: TGTGCCAGCAGCTTAGTAGTGGGGACTCTTGAGCAGTACTTC.

The V gene is TRBV5-1, the J gene TRBJ2-7; no clear D gene. The germline V gene encodes CDR1 SGHRS and CDR2 YFSETQ. The V end lost 4 bases, the J end lost 1 base, and 12 bases lay between the germline ends. The CDR3 is 14 residues long. The CDR3 sequence: CASSRYKGSYEQYF. As DNA, the CDR3 is TGCGCCAGCAGCAGATACAAGGGATCCTACGAGCAGTACTTC.